Following are 20 T cell receptor beta chains from one sample sequenced in a study of blood T cell repertoires in COVID-19. Clones were sequenced by immunoSEQ multiplex PCR, and TCRdb holds only the in-frame ones, with some missing. The sample consists of 300,000 to 350,000 clones, around 87% of them appearing once. Sample: PBMCs or T cells enriched from blood (not recorded which). The receptors derive from a woman in her late teens or twenties with acute COVID-19.

The V and J genes are TRBV28 and TRBJ1-1; 7 positions match TRBD1. Looked up from germline, CDR1 is MDHEN and CDR2 is SYDVKM. The trim removed 4 bases at V and 10 bases at J, leaving 12 bases unmatched. This CDR3 is built from 14 residues. CDR3 nucleotide sequence: TGTGCCAGCAGTTCCGGGACAGATACCGTGACAGCTTTCTTT. Its protein product is CASSSGTDTVTAFF. The full variable domain, its missing parts supplied by reference TRBV28 and TRBJ1-1, is DVKVTQSSRYLVKRTGEKVFLECVQDMDHENMFWYRQDPGLGLRLIYFSYDVKMKEKGDIPEGYSVSREKKERFSLILESASTNQTSMYLCASSSGTDTVTAFFGQGTRLTVV.

The chain employs TRBV7-3 and TRBJ1-2; possibly TRBD1 for D (6 bases). V was shortened by 5 bases and J by 4 bases, with 17 bases between the two germline ends. CDR3 length: 15 residues. The germline CDR1 and CDR2 sequences are SGHTA and FQGTGA. The CDR3 coding sequence is TGTGCCAGCAGCCCGTCGGCAGGGGAGTTCTATGGCTACACCTTC. This codes for CASSPSAGEFYGYTF.

The chain couples TRBV9 to TRBJ1-2; D is possibly TRBD1 (6 bases). The CDR3 extends over 15 amino acids. Trimming cost V 4 bases and J 1 base, with 14 bases left between them. The germline CDR1 and CDR2 sequences are SGDLS and YYNGEE. In nucleotides, the CDR3 is TGTGCCAGCAGCACCAACTCACAGGGTAACTATGGCTACACCTTC. It codes for CASSTNSQGNYGYTF.

A single count supports this clone. The chain combines TRBV28 with TRBJ1-5; 7 bases line up with TRBD1. Trimming cost V 11 bases and J 1 base; bases outside gene matches: 5. Germline lookup yields CDR1 MDHEN and CDR2 SYDVKM. There are 13 residues in the CDR3. CDR3 amino acids: CAGNRGSNQPQHF. The CDR3, as DNA: TGTGCCGGGAACAGGGGAAGCAATCAGCCCCAGCATTTT.

V and J are TRBV11-2 and TRBJ1-6; D ambiguous. In germline, CDR1 is SGHAT, CDR2 FQNNGV. The CDR3 has 13 amino acids. The ends were cut back, 2 bases at V and 7 bases at J, with 6 bases in the middle. The CDR3 coding sequence is TGTGCCAGCAGCTTACAAGAGAATTCACCCCTCCACTTT. It specifies CASSLQENSPLHF.

V and J are TRBV19 and TRBJ1-5; tentative D call: TRBD1 (5 bases). The germline gives CDR1 LNHDA, CDR2 SQIVND (reference sequence). Trimming took 4 bases from V and 9 from J, leaving 10 bases between them. This CDR3 spans 12 amino acids. CDR3 bases: TGTGCCAGTAGTACCCAGGGCTGGCCCCAGCATTTT. Amino acids: CASSTQGWPQHF.

This chain joins TRBV7-3 and TRBJ1-2; 7 bases map to TRBD1. CDR3 size: 13 residues. Germline CDR1 is SGHTA and CDR2 is FQGTGA. V dropped 5 bases and J dropped 4; count of bases not matched to a gene: 4. The CDR3 region is CASSASGGYGYTF. The CDR3 DNA reads as TGTGCCAGCAGCGCCTCAGGGGGCTATGGCTACACCTTC.

This chain links TRBV6-1 with TRBJ1-1, with D possibly being TRBD1 (5 bases). From germline, CDR1 is MNHNS and CDR2 SASEGT. Between the trimmed V and J ends, which lost 4 bases and 0 bases, there was a span of 15 bases. There are 16 residues in the CDR3. As DNA, the CDR3 is TGTGCCAGCAGTGGGCAGGGAGGGATCATGAACACTGAAGCTTTCTTT. Its translation: CASSGQGGIMNTEAFF.

The sample holds a few counts of this clone. J is TRBJ1-4 and V is TRBV28; D is possibly TRBD1 (6 bases). The length of the CDR3 is 14 residues. V was cut by 8 bases and J by 4 bases, with 14 bases left in between. Germline V gene data show CDR1 as MDHEN and CDR2 as SYDVKM. The CDR3 is CASLSDSYNEKLFF. In nucleotides, the CDR3 is TGTGCCAGCCTTTCGGACAGTTATAATGAAAAACTGTTTTTT. The full variable domain, completed using reference TRBV28 and TRBJ1-4, is DVKVTQSSRYLVKRTGEKVFLECVQDMDHENMFWYRQDPGLGLRLIYFSYDVKMKEKGDIPEGYSVSREKKERFSLILESASTNQTSMYLCASLSDSYNEKLFFGSGTQLSVL.

This clone was seen more than once but under ten times. The CDR3 coding sequence is TGTGCCAGCAGCCAAGGGCCAGATAGCAATCAGCCCCAGCATTTT. Amino acid sequence: CASSQGPDSNQPQHF. The chain couples TRBV3-1 (or the pseudogene TRBV3-2) to TRBJ1-5; D gene unclear. The ends were cut back, 1 base at V and 0 bases at J, with 7 bases in the middle. Germline CDR1 LGHDT, CDR2 YNNKEL (reference sequence). The CDR3 consists of 15 residues.

CDR3 in amino acids: CASSISTIMNTEAFF. CDR3 DNA: TGTGCCAGTAGTATCTCGACAATTATGAACACTGAAGCTTTCTTT. The chain combines TRBV19 with TRBJ1-1, with D unclear. V lost 3 bases and J lost 0, with 11 bases in between. Germline lookup yields CDR1 LNHDA and CDR2 SQIVND (reference sequence). The CDR3 sequence is 15 residues long.

This sequence joins TRBV19 and TRBJ1-1, with D unresolved. CDR3 length: 13 residues. V lost 6 bases, J lost 1 base, and 9 bases lay in between. Germline V gene sequence: CDR1 LNHDA, CDR2 SQIVND (reference sequence). DNA of the CDR3: TGTGCCAGTAGAAATCATCAGAACACTGAAGCTTTCTTT. The encoded protein is CASRNHQNTEAFF. The full variable domain, with the rest looked up from reference TRBV19 and TRBJ1-1, is DGGITQSPKYLFRKEGQNVTLSCEQNLNHDAMYWYRQDPGQGLRLIYYSQIVNDFQKGDIAEGYSVSREKKESFPLTVTSAQKNPTAFYLCASRNHQNTEAFFGQGTRLTVV.

This chain links TRBV6-5 with TRBJ1-1, with D unresolved. The CDR3 is made up of 13 amino acids. V was trimmed by 6 bases and J by 4 bases, leaving 12 bases between them. The germline CDR1 and CDR2 sequences are MNHEY and SVGAGI. This CDR3 reads CASSRLEGTEAFF. Written as DNA, the CDR3 is TGTGCCAGCAGCCGCTTAGAGGGCACTGAAGCTTTCTTT.

The V and J genes are TRBV12-3 or TRBV12-4 and TRBJ2-1; D is uncertain. Trimming shortened V by 3 bases and J by 9 bases, and 9 bases separated the two germline ends. This CDR3 is built from 12 residues. The CDR3 DNA is TGTGCCAGCAGTTTTTCGGCTAGTGAGCAGTTCTTC. The encoded protein is CASSFSASEQFF.

This chain joins TRBV5-4 and TRBJ2-5, with 9 nucleotides matching TRBD2. Germline loops: CDR1 SGHNT, CDR2 YYREEE (reference sequence). J lost 2 bases, V lost 1 base, and 3 bases had no gene match. The CDR3 extends over 15 amino acids. CDR3 region: CASSLPSGDQETQYF. CDR3 nucleotide sequence: TGTGCCAGCAGCTTGCCTAGCGGGGATCAAGAGACCCAGTACTTC.

The gene calls are TRBV3-1 (or the pseudogene TRBV3-2) and TRBJ2-1, with D perhaps TRBD2 (6 bases). With 0 bases removed from V and 9 bases from J, the gap between germline ends came to 12 bases. The germline V gene has CDR1 LGHDT and CDR2 YNNKEL (reference sequence). This CDR3 is built from 14 residues. The CDR3 region has the DNA TGTGCCAGCAGCCAAGATAGCGGCAGCGGTGAGCAGTTCTTC. This translates into CASSQDSGSGEQFF.

The V gene is TRBV18, the J gene TRBJ1-5; 7 bases align to TRBD1. From germline, CDR1 is KGHSH and CDR2 LQKENI. V shed 3 bases and J 7 bases; nucleotides not matched to a gene: 6. CDR3 size: 14 residues. The CDR3 spells CASSPWKGAQPQHF. CDR3 in DNA: TGTGCCAGCTCACCGTGGAAGGGGGCGCAGCCCCAGCATTTT.

The gene calls are TRBV11-2 and TRBJ1-5; D uncertain. The CDR3 has 13 amino acids. CDR1 is SGHAT, CDR2 FQNNGV, per germline. V was cut by 5 bases and J by 5 bases, with 10 bases left in between. CDR3 nucleotide sequence: TGTGCCAGCAGCCTGCACAGAGATCAGCCCCAGCATTTT. This translates into CASSLHRDQPQHF.

The genes are TRBV28 and TRBJ1-1, with D perhaps TRBD1 (6 bases). The V and J ends lost 5 bases and 7 bases respectively, with 17 bases between them. The CDR3 runs 14 residues. Germline V gives CDR1 MDHEN, CDR2 SYDVKM. CDR3 in amino acids: CASSNPPNRVEAFF. The DNA for the CDR3 is TGTGCCAGCAGTAACCCTCCCAACAGGGTTGAAGCTTTCTTT.

This chain connects TRBV15 to TRBJ1-4; no clear D. This CDR3 is 16 amino acids long. Trimming pared 0 bases from V and 2 bases from J, leaving 10 bases between. The germline V gene has CDR1 LNHNV and CDR2 YYDKDF (reference sequence). CDR3: CATSRDREMTNEKLFF. For the CDR3, the DNA is TGTGCCACCAGCAGAGATCGTGAGATGACTAATGAAAAACTGTTTTTT. Supplemented by reference TRBV15 and TRBJ1-4, the full variable domain reads DAMVIQNPRYQVTQFGKPVTLSCSQTLNHNVMYWYQQKSSQAPKLLFHYYDKDFNNEADTPDNFQSRRPNTSFCFLDIRSPGLGDTAMYLCATSRDREMTNEKLFFGSGTQLSVL.